This T cell receptor (beta chain) was captured by sequencing in a study of T cells in localized non-small cell lung cancer. Findings and limits, study-wide: A median of roughly 57 clones ranked among the top 100 in tumor appeared in adjacent lung. Because researchers sequenced only one region of the tumor, heterogeneity is still possible. In uninvolved adjacent lung, T cell clonality reached its highest value, exceeding tumor. Increased T cell density in blood showed an association with longer overall survival.

In the case of this clone: What it binds is not known.

TCRdb keeps only in-frame clones here, not all; method: immunoSEQ multiplex PCR. The sample lists about 55,000 clones, roughly 84% occurring once. The CDR3 loop spans 14 amino acids. The rearrangement joins TRBV21-1 to TRBJ1-1. TRBV21-1 is given as a pseudogene. This sequence originates from a man between 40 and 70 years old with stage III lung adenocarcinoma. The sequencing used peripheral blood mononuclear cells, collected before any cancer treatment. Here the CDR3 reads CACGVPPMNTEAFF. In DNA form, the CDR3 reads TGTGCCTGTGGTGTACCGCCTATGAACACTGAAGCTTTCTTT.